A single TCR beta chain is shown here with its context. This specimen belongs to a study of cytomegalovirus exposure and HLA in healthy donors. 60 Vbeta and 13 Jbeta primers were used in PCR. The method was immunoSEQ multiplex PCR; TCRdb's version includes in-frame clones alone and lacks a portion of them. The data show about 100,000 clones, about 74% seen once. The trim removed 2 bases at V and 8 bases at J, leaving 4 bases unmatched. The V gene's germline CDR1 is SGHTA and CDR2 FQGTGA. The length of the CDR3 is 16 residues. The sequenced sample consisted of PBMCs. J is TRBJ2-1 and V is TRBV7-3; the match to TRBD2 covers 15 bases. This TCR derives from a woman under 30 in good health and CMV-seropositive. CDR3 residues: CASSLGLAGGVDEQFF. The DNA for the CDR3 is TGTGCCAGCAGCTTAGGACTAGCGGGAGGGGTTGATGAGCAGTTCTTC.